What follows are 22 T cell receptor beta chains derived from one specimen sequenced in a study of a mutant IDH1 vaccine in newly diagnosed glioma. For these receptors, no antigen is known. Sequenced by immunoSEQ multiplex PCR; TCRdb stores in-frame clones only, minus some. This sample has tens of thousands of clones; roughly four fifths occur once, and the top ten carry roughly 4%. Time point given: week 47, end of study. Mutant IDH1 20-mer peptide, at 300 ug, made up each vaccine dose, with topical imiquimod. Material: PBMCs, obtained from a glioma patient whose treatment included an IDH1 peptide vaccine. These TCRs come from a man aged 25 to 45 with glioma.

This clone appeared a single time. The CDR3 is CASNERNTIYF. In DNA, the CDR3 is TGTGCCAGCAACGAGAGAAACACCATATATTTT. The chain recombines TRBV2 with TRBJ1-3, with D unresolved. Trimming took off 7 bases at V and 5 bases at J, with 6 bases between the two ends. The germline V gene encodes CDR1 SNHLY and CDR2 FYNNEI. CDR3 length: 11 residues.

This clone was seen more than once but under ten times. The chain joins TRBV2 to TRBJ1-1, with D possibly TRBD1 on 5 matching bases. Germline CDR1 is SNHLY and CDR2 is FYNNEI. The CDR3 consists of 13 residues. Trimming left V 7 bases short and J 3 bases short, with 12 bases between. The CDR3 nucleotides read TGTGCCAGCATGTTTGCAGGGTACACTGAAGCTTTCTTT. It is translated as CASMFAGYTEAFF.

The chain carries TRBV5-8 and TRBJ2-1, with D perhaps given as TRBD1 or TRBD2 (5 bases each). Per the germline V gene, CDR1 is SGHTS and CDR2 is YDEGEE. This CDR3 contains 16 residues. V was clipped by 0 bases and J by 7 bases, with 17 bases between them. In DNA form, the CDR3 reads TGTGCCAGCAGCTTGGTGCGACAGCGTTGGGAGAATGAGCAGTTCTTC. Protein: CASSLVRQRWENEQFF.

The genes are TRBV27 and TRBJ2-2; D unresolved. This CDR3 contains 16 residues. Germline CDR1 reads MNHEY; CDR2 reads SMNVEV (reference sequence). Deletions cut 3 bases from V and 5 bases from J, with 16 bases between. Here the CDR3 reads CASSLIGWERTGELFF. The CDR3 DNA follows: TGTGCCAGCAGTTTGATAGGATGGGAAAGGACCGGGGAGCTGTTTTTT.

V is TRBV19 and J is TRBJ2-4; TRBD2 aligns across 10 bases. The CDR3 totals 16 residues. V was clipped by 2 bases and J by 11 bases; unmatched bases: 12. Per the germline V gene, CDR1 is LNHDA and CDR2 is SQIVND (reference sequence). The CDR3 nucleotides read TGTGCCAGTAGTATAATCCTAGCGGGGGCCGCGGGGGTTCAGTACTTC. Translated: CASSIILAGAAGVQYF.

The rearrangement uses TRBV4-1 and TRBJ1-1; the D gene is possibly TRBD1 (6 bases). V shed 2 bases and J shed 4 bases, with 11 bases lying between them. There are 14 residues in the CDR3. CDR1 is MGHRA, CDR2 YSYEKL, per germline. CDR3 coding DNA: TGCGCCAGCAGCCAAAACAGGGAAGGCACTGAAGCTTTCTTT. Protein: CASSQNREGTEAFF.

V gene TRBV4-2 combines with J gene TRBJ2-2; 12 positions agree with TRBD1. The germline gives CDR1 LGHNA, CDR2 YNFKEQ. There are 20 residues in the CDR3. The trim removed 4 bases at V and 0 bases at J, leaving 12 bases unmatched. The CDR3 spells CASSRFLPGQGATNTGELFF. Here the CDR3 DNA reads TGTGCCAGCAGCCGGTTTCTCCCGGGACAGGGGGCCACGAACACCGGGGAGCTGTTTTTT.

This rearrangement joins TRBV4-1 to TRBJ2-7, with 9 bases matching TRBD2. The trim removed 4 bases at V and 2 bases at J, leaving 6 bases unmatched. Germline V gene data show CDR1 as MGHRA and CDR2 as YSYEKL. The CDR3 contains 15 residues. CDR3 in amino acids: CASSLTAGGTYEQYF. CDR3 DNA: TGCGCCAGCAGCCTCACTGCGGGGGGGACCTACGAGCAGTACTTC.

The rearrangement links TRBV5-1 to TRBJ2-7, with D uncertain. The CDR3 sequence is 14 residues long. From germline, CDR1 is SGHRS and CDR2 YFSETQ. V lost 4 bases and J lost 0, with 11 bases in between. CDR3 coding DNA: TGCGCCAGCAGCCATGGCAGTGTCTCCTACGAGCAGTACTTC. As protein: CASSHGSVSYEQYF.

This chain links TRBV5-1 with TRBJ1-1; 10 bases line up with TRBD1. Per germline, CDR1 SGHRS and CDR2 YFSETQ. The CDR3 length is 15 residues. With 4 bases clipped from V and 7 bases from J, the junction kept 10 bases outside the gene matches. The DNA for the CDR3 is TGCGCCAGCAGCAGCCCCGGGACAGGGGCGGATGAAGCTTTCTTT. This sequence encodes CASSSPGTGADEAFF.

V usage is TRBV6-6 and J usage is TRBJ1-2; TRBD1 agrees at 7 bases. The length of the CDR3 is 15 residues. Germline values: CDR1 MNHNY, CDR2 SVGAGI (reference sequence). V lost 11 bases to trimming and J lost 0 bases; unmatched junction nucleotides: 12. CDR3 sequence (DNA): TGTGCCGGGGGTCGGGACAGCTCGTCTAACTATGGCTACACCTTC. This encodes CAGGRDSSSNYGYTF.

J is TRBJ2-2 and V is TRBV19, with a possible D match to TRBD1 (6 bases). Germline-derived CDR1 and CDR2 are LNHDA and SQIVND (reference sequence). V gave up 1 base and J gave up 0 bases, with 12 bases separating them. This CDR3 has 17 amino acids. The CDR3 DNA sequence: TGTGCCAGTAGTATAGGGAGGACAGTTCCGAACACCGGGGAGCTGTTTTTT. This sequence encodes CASSIGRTVPNTGELFF.

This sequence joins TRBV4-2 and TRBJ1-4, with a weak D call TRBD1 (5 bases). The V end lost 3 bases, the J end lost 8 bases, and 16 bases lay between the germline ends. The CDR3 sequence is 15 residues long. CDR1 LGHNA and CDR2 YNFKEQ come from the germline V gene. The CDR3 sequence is CASSHPGPTQEKLFF. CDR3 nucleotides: TGTGCCAGCAGCCATCCGGGACCCACTCAGGAAAAACTGTTTTTT.

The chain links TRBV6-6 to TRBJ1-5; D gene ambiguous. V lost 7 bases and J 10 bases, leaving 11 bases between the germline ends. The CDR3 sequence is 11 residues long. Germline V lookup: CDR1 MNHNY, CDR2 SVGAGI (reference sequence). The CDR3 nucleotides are TGTGCCAGCACCAGTGTGGGACCCCAGCATTTT. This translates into CASTSVGPQHF.

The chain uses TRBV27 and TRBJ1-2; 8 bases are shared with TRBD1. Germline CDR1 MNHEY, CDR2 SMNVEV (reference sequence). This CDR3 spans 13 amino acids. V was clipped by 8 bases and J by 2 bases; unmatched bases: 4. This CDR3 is CASGAGGNYGYTF. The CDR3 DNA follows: TGTGCCAGCGGCGCAGGGGGCAACTATGGCTACACCTTC.

For the CDR3, the DNA is TGTGCTAGTGGTTTCACGACAGGGTTCACCGGGGAGCTGTTTTTT. Translating it yields CASGFTTGFTGELFF. This chain connects TRBV12-5 to TRBJ2-2; 7 nucleotides line up with TRBD1. This CDR3 is 15 amino acids long. The ends lost 3 bases at V and 4 bases at J; junction bases unmatched: 5. Looked up from germline, CDR1 is LGHNT and CDR2 is FRNRAP. Supplemented by reference TRBV12-5 and TRBJ2-2, the full variable domain reads DARVTQTPRHKVTEMGQEVTMRCQPILGHNTVFWYRQTMMQGLELLAYFRNRAPLDDSGMPKDRFSAEMPDATLATLKIQPSEPRDSAVYFCASGFTTGFTGELFFGEGSRLTVL.

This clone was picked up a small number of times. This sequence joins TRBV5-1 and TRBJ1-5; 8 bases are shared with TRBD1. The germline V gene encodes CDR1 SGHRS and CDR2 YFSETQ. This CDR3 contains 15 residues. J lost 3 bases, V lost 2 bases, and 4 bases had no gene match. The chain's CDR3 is CASSLGQGVNQPQHF. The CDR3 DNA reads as TGCGCCAGCAGCTTAGGACAGGGAGTCAATCAGCCCCAGCATTTT.

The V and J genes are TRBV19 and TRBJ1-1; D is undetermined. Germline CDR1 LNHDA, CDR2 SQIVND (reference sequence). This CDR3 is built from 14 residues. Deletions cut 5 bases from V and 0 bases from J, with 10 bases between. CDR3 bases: TGTGCCAGTAGTCGCCCACCAATGAACACTGAAGCTTTCTTT. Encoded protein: CASSRPPMNTEAFF.

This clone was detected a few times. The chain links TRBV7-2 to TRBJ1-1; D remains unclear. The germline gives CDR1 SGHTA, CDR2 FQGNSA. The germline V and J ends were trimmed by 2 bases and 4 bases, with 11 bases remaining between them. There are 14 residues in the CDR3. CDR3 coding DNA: TGTGCCAGCAGCTTATATAGGTTGTCCACTGAAGCTTTCTTT. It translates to CASSLYRLSTEAFF.

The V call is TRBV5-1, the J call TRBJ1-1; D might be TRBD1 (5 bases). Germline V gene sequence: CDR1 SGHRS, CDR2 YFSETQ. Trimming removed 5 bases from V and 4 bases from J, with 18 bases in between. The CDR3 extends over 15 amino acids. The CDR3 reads CASRRDHLSGTEAFF. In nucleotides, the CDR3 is TGCGCCAGCAGAAGGGACCACCTTTCGGGCACTGAAGCTTTCTTT. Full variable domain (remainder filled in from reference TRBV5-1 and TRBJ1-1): KAGVTQTPRYLIKTRGQQVTLSCSPISGHRSVSWYQQTPGQGLQFLFEYFSETQRNKGNFPGRFSGRQFSNSRSEMNVSTLELGDSALYLCASRRDHLSGTEAFFGQGTRLTVV.

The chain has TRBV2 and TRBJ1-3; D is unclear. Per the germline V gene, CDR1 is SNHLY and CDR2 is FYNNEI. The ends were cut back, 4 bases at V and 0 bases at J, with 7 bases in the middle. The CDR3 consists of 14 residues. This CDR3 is CASSVVLSGNTIYF. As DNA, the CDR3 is TGTGCCAGCAGTGTTGTTCTCTCTGGAAACACCATATATTTT.

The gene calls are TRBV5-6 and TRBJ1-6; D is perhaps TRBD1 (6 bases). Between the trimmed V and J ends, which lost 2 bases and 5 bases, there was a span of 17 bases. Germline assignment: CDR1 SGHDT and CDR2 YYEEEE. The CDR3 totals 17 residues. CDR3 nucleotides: TGTGCCAGCAGCTTAAACCGCAGGGGAAACCATAATTCACCCCTCCACTTT. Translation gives CASSLNRRGNHNSPLHF. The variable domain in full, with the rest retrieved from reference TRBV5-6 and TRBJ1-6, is DAGVTQSPTHLIKTRGQQVTLRCSPKSGHDTVSWYQQALGQGPQFIFQYYEEEERQRGNFPDRFSGHQFPNYSSELNVNALLLGDSALYLCASSLNRRGNHNSPLHFGNGTRLTVT.